This T cell receptor beta chain emerged from a study of cytomegalovirus exposure and HLA in healthy donors. This clone was recorded once. Its matching antigen is unknown. PCR primers comprised 60 Vbeta and 13 Jbeta primers. TCRdb's copy holds only in-frame clones and misses some; the assay was immunoSEQ multiplex PCR. The table shows 95,000 to 150,000 clones, with 55% to 65% occurring only once. Germline V gives CDR1 SNHLY, CDR2 FYNNEI. Deletions cut 7 bases from V and 3 bases from J, with 13 bases between. There are 13 residues in the CDR3. General study results and limits: The likely explanation for a cluster of highly shared sequence variants was sequencing artifact.

The material sequenced was PBMCs. The chain recombines TRBV2 with TRBJ2-7; D gene ambiguous. The sequence derives from a man in his forties or fifties in good health and CMV-seropositive. The CDR3 DNA reads as TGTGCCAGCACCGAGGCTGCGTACTACGAGCAGTACTTC. Translated, it gives CASTEAAYYEQYF.